Below are 26 T cell receptor beta chains sequenced from a single sample in a study of CD8+CD57+ T cells in acquired aplastic anemia. TCR beta VDJ and CDR3 profiling used genomic DNA as template. MiXCR, applied by TCRdb to the reads, yields one record per CDR3 protein. The sample has 30,000 to 40,000 distinct CDR3 sequences; more than 75% are singletons. Material for sequencing was sorted CD4+, CD8+, or CD8+CD57+ T cells (not recorded which) from PBMCs. These receptors were taken from a human donor in good health, serving as a control.

The rearrangement joins TRBV25-1 to TRBJ2-3; D tentatively reads TRBD1 or TRBD2 (6 bases each). The V and J ends lost 1 base and 6 bases respectively, with 11 bases between them. The germline V gene has CDR1 MGHDK and CDR2 SYGVNS. CDR3 size: 14 residues. CDR3 loop: CASSELGGVDTQYF. CDR3 in DNA: TGTGCCAGCAGTGAATTGGGGGGCGTGGATACGCAGTATTTT.

V and J are TRBV24-1 and TRBJ2-1, with TRBD2 matching over 8 bases. The V and J ends lost 6 bases and 10 bases, in that order; junction bases with no gene match: 13. Per the germline V gene, CDR1 is KGHDR and CDR2 is SFDVKD. The CDR3 has 15 amino acids. This CDR3 is CATSSGLESIQEQFF. CDR3 sequence (DNA): TGTGCCACCAGTTCGGGACTAGAGAGCATTCAGGAGCAGTTCTTC.

The chain employs TRBV20-1 and TRBJ2-7; TRBD2 might be the D (5 bases). Germline assignment: CDR1 DFQATT and CDR2 SNEGSKA (reference sequence). There are 13 residues in the CDR3. The ends were cut back, 3 bases at V and 2 bases at J, with 11 bases in the middle. The CDR3 region has the DNA TGCAGTGCTAGCCGGACCGGGACCTACGAGCAGTACTTC. This gives the protein CSASRTGTYEQYF.

The gene calls are TRBV24-1 and TRBJ1-5, with D maybe TRBD1 (5 bases). The germline gives CDR1 KGHDR, CDR2 SFDVKD. V was pared by 4 bases and J by 3 bases, with 12 bases between. This CDR3 is 15 amino acids long. CDR3 residues: CATSERGSANQPQHF. CDR3 DNA sequence: TGTGCCACCAGTGAAAGGGGTTCCGCCAATCAGCCCCAGCATTTT.

The CDR3 here is CASSAGGLSYEQYF. The CDR3 nucleotides read TGTGCCAGCAGTGCGGGGGGACTCTCCTACGAGCAGTACTTC. The V call is TRBV25-1, the J call TRBJ2-7; 7 positions agree with TRBD2. Looked up from germline, CDR1 is MGHDK and CDR2 is SYGVNS. The ends lost 4 bases at V and 0 bases at J; junction bases unmatched: 3. This CDR3 comprises 14 residues.

This clonotype was seen ten or more times. The genes are TRBV29-1 and TRBJ2-7; 14 bases are a match to TRBD2. Germline loops: CDR1 SQVTM, CDR2 ANQGSEA. Germline trimming cut 2 bases from V and 6 bases from J; bases unmatched to any gene: 6. CDR3 length: 15 residues. CDR3 sequence reads: CSVESRLAGGREQYF. In nucleotides, the CDR3 is TGCAGCGTTGAAAGCCGACTAGCGGGGGGGCGCGAGCAGTACTTC.

This clonotype was found once. The chain has TRBV10-3 and TRBJ1-4; D perhaps matches TRBD1 (5 bases). The CDR3 spans 13 residues. V was cut by 11 bases and J by 5 bases, with 15 bases left in between. Germline V gene lookup returns CDR1 ENHRY and CDR2 SYGVKD. CDR3 sequence reads: CAANGPGNEKLFF. The CDR3, as DNA: TGTGCCGCAAATGGGCCAGGGAATGAAAAACTGTTTTTT.

The chain joins TRBV20-1 to TRBJ2-1; no firm D call. Trimming took off 0 bases at V and 8 bases at J, with 5 bases between the two ends. Looked up from germline, CDR1 is DFQATT and CDR2 is SNEGSKA (reference sequence). The CDR3 totals 11 residues. DNA for the CDR3: TGCAGTGCTAGAGATAACCATGAGCAGTTCTTC. Amino acid sequence: CSARDNHEQFF.

This chain connects TRBV15 to TRBJ2-5; D not resolved. This CDR3 spans 15 amino acids. Trimming took 0 bases from V and 3 from J, leaving 11 bases between them. CDR1 LNHNV and CDR2 YYDKDF come from the germline V gene (reference sequence). The CDR3 bases are TGTGCCACCAGCAGAGATGGCACAGCCGAAGAGACCCAGTACTTC. Its translation is CATSRDGTAEETQYF. The full variable domain, completed using reference TRBV15 and TRBJ2-5, is DAMVIQNPRYQVTQFGKPVTLSCSQTLNHNVMYWYQQKSSQAPKLLFHYYDKDFNNEADTPDNFQSRRPNTSFCFLDIRSPGLGDTAMYLCATSRDGTAEETQYFGPGTRLLVL.

This chain connects TRBV20-1 to TRBJ2-7, with TRBD2 matching 9 bases. V lost 4 bases, J lost 2 bases, and 6 bases stayed unmatched. Per germline, CDR1 DFQATT and CDR2 SNEGSKA (reference sequence). The CDR3 is made up of 14 amino acids. In DNA, the CDR3 is TGCAGTGCTAAGACTAGCGGAACCACCTACGAGCAGTACTTC. The encoded protein is CSAKTSGTTYEQYF.

The rearrangement joins TRBV15 to TRBJ2-3, with D maybe TRBD2 (5 bases). The CDR3 runs 16 residues. V was pared by 1 base and J by 0 bases, with 11 bases between. The germline V gene encodes CDR1 LNHNV and CDR2 YYDKDF (reference sequence). CDR3 sequence reads: CATSRGEKRSTDTQYF. Written as DNA, the CDR3 is TGTGCCACCAGCAGAGGAGAGAAGCGGAGCACAGATACGCAGTATTTT. The full variable domain, its missing parts supplied by reference TRBV15 and TRBJ2-3, is DAMVIQNPRYQVTQFGKPVTLSCSQTLNHNVMYWYQQKSSQAPKLLFHYYDKDFNNEADTPDNFQSRRPNTSFCFLDIRSPGLGDTAMYLCATSRGEKRSTDTQYFGPGTRLTVL.

This chain joins TRBV19 and TRBJ1-1; maybe TRBD1 (5 bases). CDR3 size: 13 residues. Trimming left V 9 bases short and J 0 bases short, with 11 bases between. Germline V gene sequence: CDR1 LNHDA, CDR2 SQIVND (reference sequence). CDR3 residues: CASRKGMNTEAFF. Here the CDR3 DNA reads TGTGCCAGCAGGAAGGGGATGAACACTGAAGCTTTCTTT.

This clonotype was recorded at least ten times. The chain recombines TRBV3-1 with TRBJ2-5, with 11 bases aligning to TRBD2. With 3 bases clipped from V and 5 bases from J, the junction kept 8 bases outside the gene matches. Germline values: CDR1 LGHDT, CDR2 YNNKEL (reference sequence). The CDR3 length is 16 residues. The CDR3 DNA sequence: TGTGCCAGCAGCCAGCTCCTAGCGGGGGGTATGGAGACCCAGTACTTC. Translation: CASSQLLAGGMETQYF.

This clonotype has a single count. V usage is TRBV2 and J usage is TRBJ1-1; TRBD1 matches 7 bases. There are 13 residues in the CDR3. Germline lookup yields CDR1 SNHLY and CDR2 FYNNEI. Trimming cost V 1 base and J 10 bases; bases outside gene matches: 6. The CDR3 region has the DNA TGTGCCAGCAGTGAAGGTCAGGGGGATGGAGCTTTCTTT. Translation: CASSEGQGDGAFF.

V gene TRBV19 combines with J gene TRBJ2-7; no firm D call. V was pared by 5 bases and J by 2 bases, with 13 bases between. The germline V gene has CDR1 LNHDA and CDR2 SQIVND (reference sequence). The CDR3 is 14 residues long. The CDR3 here is CASSDRTGTYEQYF. The CDR3 nucleotides are TGTGCCAGTAGTGATCGGACGGGTACCTACGAGCAGTACTTC.

Concerning this clonotype itself: An end of the junction does not agree with germline; a read error may underlie this. V and J are TRBV20-1 and TRBJ2-7; D is possibly TRBD2 (5 bases). The length of the CDR3 is 14 residues. The germline V gene encodes CDR1 DFQATT and CDR2 SNEGSKA (reference sequence). The CDR3 DNA reads as TGCAGTGCCGCCCCCCCAGCGGAGCGTTACGAGCAATACTTC. Translated: CSAAPPAERYEQYF.

J is TRBJ2-1 and V is TRBV15; 10 bases map to TRBD2. This CDR3 is 17 amino acids long. V gave up 0 bases and J gave up 3 bases; unmatched junction bases: 5. CDR1 LNHNV and CDR2 YYDKDF come from the germline V gene (reference sequence). The CDR3 DNA reads TGTGCCACCAGCAGAGATACCGGACTAGCGGTCTACAATGAGCAGTTCTTC. Amino acid sequence: CATSRDTGLAVYNEQFF.

The chain uses TRBV15 and TRBJ2-5; TRBD2 is a possible D gene (6 bases). Germline V lookup: CDR1 LNHNV, CDR2 YYDKDF (reference sequence). V was clipped by 4 bases and J by 1 base, with 16 bases between them. The CDR3 consists of 16 residues. The CDR3 reads CATSNNRGLVQETQYF. CDR3 coding DNA: TGTGCCACCAGCAACAATAGGGGACTGGTCCAAGAGACCCAGTACTTC.

V and J are TRBV20-1 and TRBJ2-1, with D possibly being TRBD1 or TRBD2 (5 bases each). V lost 6 bases and J lost 5, with 17 bases in between. The germline gives CDR1 DFQATT, CDR2 SNEGSKA (reference sequence). The CDR3 contains 14 residues. CDR3: CSATGGRQDNEQFF. CDR3 DNA: TGCAGTGCCACTGGGGGACGCCAAGACAATGAGCAGTTCTTC.

This clonotype turned up a few times. The gene calls are TRBV15 and TRBJ1-5; no firm D call. Germline V gives CDR1 LNHNV, CDR2 YYDKDF (reference sequence). The CDR3 length is 14 residues. V lost 5 bases and J lost 6, with 14 bases in between. CDR3 loop: CATSPDGEVQPQHF. The CDR3 nucleotides read TGTGCCACCAGCCCGGACGGAGAGGTTCAGCCCCAGCATTTT.

The chain links TRBV29-1 to TRBJ1-1; a possible D gene is TRBD1 (5 bases). CDR1 is SQVTM and CDR2 is ANQGSEA in the germline V gene. V shed 8 bases and J shed 1 base, with 11 bases lying between them. The CDR3 sequence is 12 residues long. The CDR3 DNA follows: TGCAGCCTTGGGGGGACGAACACTGAAGCTTTCTTT. Residues: CSLGGTNTEAFF.

This clonotype was found once. The rearrangement joins TRBV2 to TRBJ2-3; no clear D gene. Per the germline V gene, CDR1 is SNHLY and CDR2 is FYNNEI. Trimming left V 5 bases short and J 6 bases short, with 9 bases between. The CDR3 consists of 12 residues. Written as DNA, the CDR3 is TGTGCCAGCAGTCCCCTTGGGGATACGCAGTATTTT. Protein: CASSPLGDTQYF.

The V call is TRBV29-1, the J call TRBJ2-3; 7 positions match TRBD2. V trimming: 3 bases; J trimming: 0 bases; junction bases outside the gene matches: 0. Germline V gene lookup returns CDR1 SQVTM and CDR2 ANQGSEA. The CDR3 has 13 amino acids. The CDR3 bases are TGCAGCGTTGAGGGGGGGAGCACAGATACGCAGTATTTT. Translation gives CSVEGGSTDTQYF.

This sequence joins TRBV19 and TRBJ1-6, with a possible D match to TRBD1 (5 bases). The germline V gene has CDR1 LNHDA and CDR2 SQIVND (reference sequence). Trimming left V 6 bases short and J 9 bases short, with 15 bases between. The CDR3 consists of 14 residues. CDR3 residues: CASSRDGSGSPLHF. The CDR3, as DNA: TGTGCCAGTAGCCGGGACGGGTCAGGTTCACCCCTCCACTTT.

This chain uses TRBV2 with TRBJ1-3; 7 nucleotides align to TRBD1. The CDR3 totals 14 residues. Trimming took 8 bases from V and 1 from J; bases not matched to a gene: 5. Germline V gene data show CDR1 as SNHLY and CDR2 as FYNNEI. The CDR3 loop is CASAAGGSGNTIYF. Here the CDR3 DNA reads TGTGCCAGCGCCGCAGGGGGTTCTGGAAACACCATATATTTT.

This chain joins TRBV29-1 and TRBJ2-5; D may correspond to TRBD1 or TRBD2 (7 bases each). The germline V and J ends were trimmed by 7 bases and 5 bases, with 14 bases remaining between them. Germline loops: CDR1 SQVTM, CDR2 ANQGSEA. The CDR3 is 12 residues long. Written as DNA, the CDR3 is TGCAGCGGGGGGGGACAGTTGGAGACCCAGTACTTC. Its translation is CSGGGQLETQYF.